The present T cell receptor beta chain was sequenced within a study of T cells in localized non-small cell lung cancer. The study's findings and limits: A single tumor region was sequenced, leaving heterogeneity possible. Adjacent lung had a median around 60 of the 100 largest tumor clones.

This CDR3 region has 14 residues. Per germline, CDR1 MNHEY and CDR2 SMNVEV (reference sequence). With 5 bases removed from V and 8 bases from J, the gap between germline ends came to 17 bases. As concerns this clone: Antigen unknown.

Sequenced by immunoSEQ multiplex PCR; TCRdb stores in-frame clones only, minus some. The sample has 15,000 to 20,000 clones, nearly 90% seen once. The input for sequencing was peripheral blood mononuclear cells, taken before any cancer treatment. The TCR originated in a woman between 40 and 69 years old with stage III lung adenocarcinoma. This chain connects TRBV27 to TRBJ2-3; tentatively, D is TRBD2 (7 bases). The CDR3 region is CASSPGGPTTTQYF. DNA of the CDR3: TGTGCCAGCAGTCCGGGGGGCCCGACGACTACGCAGTATTTT.